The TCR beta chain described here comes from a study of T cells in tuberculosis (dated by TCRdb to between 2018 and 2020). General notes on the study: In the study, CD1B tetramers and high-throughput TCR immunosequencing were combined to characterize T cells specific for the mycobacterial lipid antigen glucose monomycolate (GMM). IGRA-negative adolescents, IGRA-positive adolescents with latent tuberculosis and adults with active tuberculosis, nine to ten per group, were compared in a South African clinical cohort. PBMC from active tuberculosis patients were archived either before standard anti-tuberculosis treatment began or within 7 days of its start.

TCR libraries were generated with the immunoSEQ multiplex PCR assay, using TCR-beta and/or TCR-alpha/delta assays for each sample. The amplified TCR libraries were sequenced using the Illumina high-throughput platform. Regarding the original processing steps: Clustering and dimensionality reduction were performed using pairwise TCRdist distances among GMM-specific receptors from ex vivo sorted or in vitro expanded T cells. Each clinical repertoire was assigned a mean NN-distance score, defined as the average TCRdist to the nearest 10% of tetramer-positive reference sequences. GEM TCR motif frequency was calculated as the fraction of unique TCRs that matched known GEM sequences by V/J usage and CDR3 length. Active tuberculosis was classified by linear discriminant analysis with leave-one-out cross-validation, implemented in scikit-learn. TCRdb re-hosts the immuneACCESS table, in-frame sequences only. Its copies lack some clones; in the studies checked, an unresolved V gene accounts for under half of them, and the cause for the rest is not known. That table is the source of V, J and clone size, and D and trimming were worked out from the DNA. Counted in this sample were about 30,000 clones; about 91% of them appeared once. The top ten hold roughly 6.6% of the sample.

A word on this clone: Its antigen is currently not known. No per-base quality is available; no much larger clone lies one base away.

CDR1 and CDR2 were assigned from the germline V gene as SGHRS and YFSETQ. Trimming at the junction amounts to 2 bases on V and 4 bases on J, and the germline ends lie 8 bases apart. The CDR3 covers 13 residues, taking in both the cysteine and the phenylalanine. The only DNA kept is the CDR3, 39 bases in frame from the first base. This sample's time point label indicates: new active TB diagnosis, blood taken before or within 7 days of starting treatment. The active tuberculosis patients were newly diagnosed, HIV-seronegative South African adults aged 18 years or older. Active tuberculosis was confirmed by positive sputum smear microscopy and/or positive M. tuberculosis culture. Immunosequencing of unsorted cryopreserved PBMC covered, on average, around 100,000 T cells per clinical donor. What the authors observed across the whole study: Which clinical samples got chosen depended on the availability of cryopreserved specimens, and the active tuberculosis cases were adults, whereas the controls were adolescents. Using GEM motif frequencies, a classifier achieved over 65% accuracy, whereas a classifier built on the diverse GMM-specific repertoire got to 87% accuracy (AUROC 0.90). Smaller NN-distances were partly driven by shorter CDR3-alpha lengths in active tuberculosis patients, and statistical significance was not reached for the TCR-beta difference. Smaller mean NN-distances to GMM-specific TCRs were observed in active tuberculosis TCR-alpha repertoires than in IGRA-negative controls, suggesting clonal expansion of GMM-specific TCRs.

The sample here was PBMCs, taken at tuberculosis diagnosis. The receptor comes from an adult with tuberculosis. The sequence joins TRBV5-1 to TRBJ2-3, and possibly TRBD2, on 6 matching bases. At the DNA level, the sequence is TGCGCCAGCAGCTTTGGAGGGGCAGATACGCAGTATTTT. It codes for CASSFGGADTQYF.